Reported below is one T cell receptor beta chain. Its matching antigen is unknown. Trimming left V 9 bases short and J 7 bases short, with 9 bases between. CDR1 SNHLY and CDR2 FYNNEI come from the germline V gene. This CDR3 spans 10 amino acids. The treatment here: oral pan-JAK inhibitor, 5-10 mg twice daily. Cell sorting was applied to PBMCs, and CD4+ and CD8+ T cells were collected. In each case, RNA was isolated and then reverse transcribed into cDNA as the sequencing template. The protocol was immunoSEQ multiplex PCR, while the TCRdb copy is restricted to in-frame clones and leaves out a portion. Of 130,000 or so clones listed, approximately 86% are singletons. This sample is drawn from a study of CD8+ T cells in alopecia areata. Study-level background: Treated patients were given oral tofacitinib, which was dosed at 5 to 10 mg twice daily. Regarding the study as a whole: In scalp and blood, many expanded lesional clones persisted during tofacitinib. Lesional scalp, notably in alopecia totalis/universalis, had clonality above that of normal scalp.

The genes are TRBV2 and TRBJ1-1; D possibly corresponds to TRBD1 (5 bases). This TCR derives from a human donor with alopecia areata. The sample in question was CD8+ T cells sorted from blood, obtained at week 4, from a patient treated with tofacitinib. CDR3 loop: CASGTVEAFF. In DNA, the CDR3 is TGTGCCAGTGGGACGGTTGAAGCTTTCTTT.